The 8 T cell receptor beta chains presented below share a single source sample, sequenced in a study of T-cell reconstitution after alpha-beta-depleted transplantation in children. Researchers prepared the TCRbeta library using unique molecular identifiers, the study reports. Using its own MiXCR run on the PCR reads, TCRdb lists one record per CDR3 protein. The sample yields under 350,000 distinct CDR3 sequences, roughly 9.5% seen once. The sequences come from PBMCs from the stem cell graft donor, collected from the stem cell graft. The receptor set was obtained from a human donor who donated a stem cell graft to a child with SCID.

This clonotype turned up a few times. V and J are TRBV4-2 and TRBJ2-5; D possibly corresponds to TRBD1 (5 bases). CDR3 length equals 17 residues. Germline V lookup: CDR1 LGHNA, CDR2 YNFKEQ. With 0 bases removed from V and 2 bases from J, the gap between germline ends came to 16 bases. The CDR3 DNA follows: TGTGCCAGCAGCCAAGACCCGGCAGGGTTGGGACAAGAGACCCAGTACTTC. Amino acids: CASSQDPAGLGQETQYF.

The genes are TRBV7-2 and TRBJ2-3, with 9 bases that match TRBD1. The CDR3 runs to 16 residues. Germline CDR1 and CDR2: SGHTA and FQGNSA. After removal of 3 bases from V and 4 bases from J, the junction contained 8 bases not matched to a gene. The CDR3 DNA is TGTGCCAGCAGCTTCTCGAAACAGGGGGCAGCAGATACGCAGTATTTT. This codes for CASSFSKQGAADTQYF.

The CDR3 loop is CAIRGSGSSYNEQFF. In DNA, the CDR3 is TGTGCCATCAGAGGGAGCGGGAGCTCCTACAATGAGCAGTTCTTC. The chain has TRBV10-3 and TRBJ2-1, with 8 bases matching TRBD2. The trim removed 6 bases at V and 0 bases at J, leaving 4 bases unmatched. The CDR3 extends over 15 amino acids. Per germline, CDR1 ENHRY and CDR2 SYGVKD.

J is TRBJ1-1 and V is TRBV12-3 or TRBV12-4, with D possibly being TRBD1 (5 bases). V was trimmed by 4 bases and J by 2 bases, leaving 8 bases between them. The CDR3 length is 13 residues. CDR3 DNA sequence: TGTGCCAGCAGTTCAGGGTACAACACTGAAGCTTTCTTT. Amino acid sequence: CASSSGYNTEAFF.

The J gene is TRBJ2-7, the V gene TRBV7-9; D perhaps matches TRBD2 (5 bases). CDR3 length: 15 residues. V was cut by 2 bases and J by 3 bases, with 14 bases left in between. Germline values: CDR1 SEHNR, CDR2 FQNEAQ (reference sequence). CDR3 bases: TGTGCCAGCAGCTTATCGGGGAGCCTTAACTACGAGCAGTACTTC. Its translation: CASSLSGSLNYEQYF.

This clonotype was found many times. The chain is built from TRBV2 and TRBJ1-1; D is unresolved. Looked up from germline, CDR1 is SNHLY and CDR2 is FYNNEI. Trimming shortened V by 3 bases and J by 5 bases, and 13 bases separated the two germline ends. The CDR3 consists of 14 residues. The CDR3 protein is CASSENGPVTEAFF. The CDR3 coding sequence is TGTGCCAGCAGTGAGAACGGACCCGTAACTGAAGCTTTCTTT.

The chain employs TRBV12-3 or TRBV12-4 and TRBJ1-3; unclear D gene. The CDR3 is 14 residues long. V was trimmed by 2 bases and J by 0 bases, leaving 5 bases between them. The CDR3 region is CASSLRDSGNTIYF. The CDR3 bases are TGTGCCAGCAGTTTAAGGGACTCTGGAAACACCATATATTTT.

The chain is built from TRBV20-1 and TRBJ2-3, with 11 bases identical to TRBD2. This CDR3 region has 12 residues. In germline, CDR1 is DFQATT, CDR2 SNEGSKA (reference sequence). This CDR3 is CRATSGTDTQYF. DNA of the CDR3: TGCAGGGCGACTAGCGGGACGGATACGCAGTATTTT.